Described below is a single T cell receptor (beta chain) sequence and its context. The antigen is unknown. The table came from immunoSEQ multiplex PCR; TCRdb's copy has only in-frame clones and leaves some out. Of more than 350,000 clones in the sample, about 93% are singletons; the top ten hold 12%. The germline V gene has CDR1 MNHNS and CDR2 SASEGT. The CDR3 consists of 16 residues. V was clipped by 4 bases and J by 6 bases, with 18 bases between them. These data come from a study of Ad26.COV2.S vaccination and SARS-CoV-2 variants. Study-wide results and limits: Analytic work on TCR breadth and depth might have understated the full extent of total T cell responses. Higher spike-specific TCR breadth was found in vaccine recipients than in placebo recipients.

Stated treatment: over 15 received Ad26.COV2.S at low or high dose, single or two shots; 5 received placebo; per-sample allocation not given. Sampling was performed 63 days after the first vaccine or placebo injection. The TCR comes from a person between 18 and 65 years old who received the Ad26.COV2.S COVID-19 vaccine or a placebo. V and J are TRBV6-1 and TRBJ2-2; possibly TRBD1 or TRBD2 for D (5 bases each). This specimen was peripheral blood, taken in a trial of Ad26.COV2.S vaccine versus placebo. CDR3 in amino acids: CASSALSGATAGELFF. The CDR3, as DNA: TGTGCCAGCAGTGCGCTATCCGGGGCCACGGCCGGGGAGCTGTTTTTT.